This T cell receptor beta chain was retrieved from a study of blood T cells in healthy people across ages. Study results and caveats: Naive and antigen-experienced cells were not separated, limiting conclusive comparison.

A remark on this clonotype: Its antigen is not identified.

This CDR3 is built from 15 residues. Losses at the gene ends were 6 bases for V and 5 bases for J; bases not matched to a gene: 6. From germline, CDR1 is MNHEY and CDR2 SVGEGT. Combining a sample-barcoded 5' primer with a J-beta primer mix, a second PCR ran for roughly 7 to 12 cycles. TCRdb passed the 5' RACE reads through MiXCR, listing each CDR3 protein once. This table holds about 970,000 distinct CDR3 sequences, around 54% found once. This receptor was taken from a woman aged 60-70 years in good health. V gene TRBV6-2 or TRBV6-3 combines with J gene TRBJ2-7, with 14 bases lining up with TRBD2. Sequencing used blood. For the CDR3, the DNA is TGTGCCAGCAGGACTAGCGGGAGGGCCCTTGACGAGCAGTACTTC. This encodes CASRTSGRALDEQYF.